Shown below are 9 T cell receptor beta chains from a single sample sequenced in a study of cytomegalovirus exposure and HLA in healthy donors. The PCR ran on 60 Vbeta and 13 Jbeta primers. Assay: immunoSEQ multiplex PCR; the TCRdb copy retains only in-frame clones and omits some. The data contain 130,000 to 150,000 clones, roughly 80% of them singletons. Specimen: PBMCs. The receptor source for this set is a woman aged 35 to 49 in good health and CMV-seronegative.

This chain uses TRBV9 with TRBJ1-1; TRBD1 might be the D (6 bases). Between the trimmed V and J ends, which lost 3 bases and 0 bases, there was a span of 12 bases. The CDR3 is 15 residues long. The germline V gene encodes CDR1 SGDLS and CDR2 YYNGEE. CDR3 loop: CASSAGQTLNTEAFF. The CDR3, as DNA: TGTGCCAGCAGCGCTGGACAGACCTTGAACACTGAAGCTTTCTTT.

The V and J genes are TRBV5-1 and TRBJ2-1; 7 nucleotides line up with TRBD2. Germline V lookup: CDR1 SGHRS, CDR2 YFSETQ. The CDR3 loop spans 13 amino acids. V shed 2 bases, J shed 8 bases, and the junction held 4 bases outside the gene matches. CDR3 DNA: TGCGCCAGCAGCTTCGGCGGGAGTCATGAGCAGTTCTTC. It translates to CASSFGGSHEQFF. The whole variable domain, filled in from reference TRBV5-1 and TRBJ2-1, reads KAGVTQTPRYLIKTRGQQVTLSCSPISGHRSVSWYQQTPGQGLQFLFEYFSETQRNKGNFPGRFSGRQFSNSRSEMNVSTLELGDSALYLCASSFGGSHEQFFGPGTRLTVL.

The chain links TRBV28 to TRBJ1-5; D ambiguous. CDR1 and CDR2 (germline): MDHEN, SYDVKM. The germline V and J ends were trimmed by 5 bases and 1 base, with 21 bases remaining between them. The CDR3 covers 18 residues. This CDR3 is CASSPLRTFPGSNQPQHF. The CDR3 DNA is TGTGCCAGCAGTCCCCTAAGGACTTTTCCGGGCAGCAATCAGCCCCAGCATTTT.

The CDR3 nucleotides are TGTGCCAGCAGCTTGGCCGGGACTAGCGGGAGTACAGATACGCAGTATTTT. The encoded protein is CASSLAGTSGSTDTQYF. The V call is TRBV5-8, the J call TRBJ2-3; TRBD2 agrees at 14 bases. Per the germline V gene, CDR1 is SGHTS and CDR2 is YDEGEE. The CDR3 loop spans 17 amino acids. The junction had 3 bases not matched to a gene; V was cut back by 0 bases and J by 3 bases.

The chain has TRBV18 and TRBJ1-5, with 10 bases aligning to TRBD1. Unmatched junction bases numbered 6, after V lost 6 bases and J lost 4 bases. Germline assignment: CDR1 KGHSH and CDR2 LQKENI. This CDR3 has 15 amino acids. CDR3 bases: TGTGCCAGCTCTCTAGCGGGACAGGGGAATCAGCCCCAGCATTTT. This codes for CASSLAGQGNQPQHF.

CDR3 nucleotides: TGTGCCAGCAGTCCCGCTCATCAGAATCTCTACAATGAGCAGTTCTTC. Its translation is CASSPAHQNLYNEQFF. This chain uses TRBV27 with TRBJ2-1; D remains ambiguous. Germline-derived CDR1 and CDR2 are MNHEY and SMNVEV (reference sequence). V was pared by 5 bases and J by 3 bases, with 17 bases between. The CDR3 consists of 16 residues.

This clone has more than one count but fewer than ten. V is TRBV28 and J is TRBJ1-2; 8 positions agree with TRBD1. The CDR3 totals 16 residues. Germline loops: CDR1 MDHEN, CDR2 SYDVKM. Trimming at V came to 6 bases and at J to 0 bases, leaving 9 bases not matched to a gene. CDR3 DNA sequence: TGTGCCAGCAGAGGCGGGACAGGACGATCTAACTATGGCTACACCTTC. Residues: CASRGGTGRSNYGYTF.

In its sample, this clone was seen a few times. The chain carries TRBV7-9 and TRBJ1-1; D unclear. V lost 1 base to trimming and J lost 4 bases, with 7 bases between them. CDR3 length: 13 amino acids. CDR1 and CDR2 (germline): SEHNR, FQNEAQ (reference sequence). In DNA form, the CDR3 reads TGTGCCAGCAGCTTAGTGGAGGGCACTGAAGCTTTCTTT. It codes for CASSLVEGTEAFF.

CDR3 DNA sequence: TGTGCCACCAGCAGAGAAATCCAGGGTGGTAATGAAAAACTGTTTTTT. Encoded protein: CATSREIQGGNEKLFF. This sequence joins TRBV15 and TRBJ1-4; TRBD1 might be the D (5 bases). Trimming cost V 0 bases and J 4 bases, with 12 bases left between them. The CDR3 has 16 amino acids. Germline V gene data show CDR1 as LNHNV and CDR2 as YYDKDF (reference sequence).